One sample yielded the 18 T cell receptor beta chains listed below, sequenced in a study of OX40 agonist ivuxolimab in advanced cancers. The library came from the immunoSEQ multiplex PCR assay. TCRdb took over this immuneACCESS table, retaining in-frame rearrangements with V and J assigned. Such tables are incomplete; in checked studies, under half of the missing clones stem from an unresolved V gene, and the remainder is unexplained. Within this sample are roughly 120,000 clones, with 80% to 90% of them counted one time only. More than 0.45% of the sample lies in the top ten. The input for sequencing was CD4+ or CD8+ T cells sorted from blood, taken in a trial of the OX40 agonist ivuxolimab. The receptors come from an adult with an advanced solid tumor such as melanoma, head and neck, liver or kidney cancer.

In this sample, this clone turned up a few times. The chain couples TRBV14 to TRBJ2-2, with 7 bases fitting TRBD2. Germline loops: CDR1 SGHDN, CDR2 FVKESK. The V and J ends lost 4 bases and 2 bases, in that order; junction bases with no gene match: 1. There are 14 residues in the CDR3. The CDR3 region is CASSPGLNTGELFF. The CDR3 DNA reads as TGTGCCAGCAGCCCGGGACTAAACACCGGGGAGCTGTTTTTT.

V and J are TRBV4-3 and TRBJ2-1; TRBD1 or TRBD2 may be the D gene (5 bases each). V lost 1 base and J lost 0, with 13 bases in between. Germline V CDR1 and CDR2: LGHNA, YSLEER. The CDR3 contains 17 residues. The CDR3 loop reads CASSQGDAADSYNEQFF. In nucleotides, the CDR3 is TGCGCCAGCAGCCAAGGGGACGCGGCAGACTCCTACAATGAGCAGTTCTTC.

The chain employs TRBV30 and TRBJ2-2, with 7 positions matching TRBD1. V trimming: 1 base; J trimming: 5 bases; junction bases outside the gene matches: 7. CDR1 and CDR2 (germline): GTSNPN, SVGIG (reference sequence). The CDR3 loop spans 15 amino acids. The CDR3 nucleotides read TGTGCCTGGAGTGAACAGGACAGGTATACCGGGGAGCTGTTTTTT. It is translated as CAWSEQDRYTGELFF.

Note on this clone: The junction differs from germline at one of its ends, possibly a read error. The genes are TRBV19 and TRBJ2-3, with 9 bases identical to TRBD2. Per germline, CDR1 LNHDA and CDR2 SQIVND (reference sequence). The CDR3 is 15 amino acids. CDR3 protein: CASSIEGTSTDTQYF. In nucleotides, the CDR3 is TGTGCCAGTAGTATAGAAGGGACTAGCACCGATACGCAGTATTTT.

The chain joins TRBV27 to TRBJ2-3; 12 positions agree with TRBD2. V lost 7 bases and J lost 5; bases outside the gene matches: 1. There are 13 residues in the CDR3. Germline CDR1 and CDR2: MNHEY and SMNVEV (reference sequence). Here the CDR3 DNA reads TGTGCCAGCAAGGGACTAGCGGGAGATACGCAGTATTTT. This gives the protein CASKGLAGDTQYF.

This chain connects TRBV6-4 to TRBJ2-7; a weak D match, TRBD1 (5 bases). The germline gives CDR1 MRHNA, CDR2 SNTAGT. Trimming shortened V by 7 bases and J by 9 bases, and 28 bases separated the two germline ends. The CDR3 covers 16 residues. This chain's CDR3 is CASKVLFAREREGQYF. The CDR3 DNA is TGTGCCAGCAAGGTCCTCTTCGCCAGGGAAAGGGAAGGGCAGTACTTC.

CDR3 DNA sequence: TGTGCCAGCAGCCCACAGGGGGCTCCCAATCAGCCCCAGCATTTT. Translated, it gives CASSPQGAPNQPQHF. The chain links TRBV7-2 to TRBJ1-5; 9 bases are shared with TRBD1. The V gene's germline CDR1 is SGHTA and CDR2 FQGNSA. Trimming cost V 5 bases and J 3 bases; bases outside gene matches: 5. CDR3 length: 15 amino acids.

The CDR3 reads CASSFGLAIGTDTQYF. The CDR3 region has the DNA TGCGCCAGCAGCTTTGGTCTAGCGATCGGCACAGATACGCAGTATTTT. This chain uses TRBV5-1 with TRBJ2-3; D possibly corresponds to TRBD2 (6 bases). The V end was cut by 2 bases, the J end by 1 base, with 14 bases between. The CDR3 loop spans 16 amino acids. Germline lookup yields CDR1 SGHRS and CDR2 YFSETQ.

J is TRBJ1-3 and V is TRBV30; D gene uncertain. The ends were cut back, 1 base at V and 1 base at J, with 5 bases in the middle. CDR3 size: 13 residues. CDR1 is GTSNPN and CDR2 is SVGIG in the germline V gene (reference sequence). CDR3 sequence (DNA): TGTGCCTGGAGTGCCCTATCTGGAAACACCATATATTTT. Amino acids: CAWSALSGNTIYF.

V usage is TRBV28 and J usage is TRBJ2-7, with 9 nucleotides matching TRBD1. Unmatched junction bases numbered 15, after V lost 6 bases and J lost 6 bases. This CDR3 has 16 residues. In germline, CDR1 is MDHEN, CDR2 SYDVKM. This chain's CDR3 is CASSSNSGTGIREQYF. In nucleotides, the CDR3 is TGTGCCAGCAGCTCAAATTCGGGGACAGGGATTCGCGAGCAGTACTTC.

This clone has just one count. The chain joins TRBV6-5 to TRBJ2-7, with TRBD1 matching 7 bases. V lost 5 bases to trimming and J lost 4 bases; unmatched junction nucleotides: 11. This CDR3 has 15 residues. Germline CDR1 is MNHEY and CDR2 is SVGAGI. CDR3 nucleotide sequence: TGTGCCAGCAGTAAGCCCGGGACAGTCACATACGAGCAGTACTTC. Protein product: CASSKPGTVTYEQYF.

Turning to this clone: This same CDR3 is encoded by further DNA sequences in the sample. The V and J genes are TRBV18 and TRBJ2-7, with 8 bases lining up with TRBD1. Germline-derived CDR1 and CDR2 are KGHSH and LQKENI. V lost 3 bases, J lost 4 bases, and 5 bases stayed unmatched. The CDR3 sequence is 14 residues long. The CDR3 DNA reads TGTGCCAGCTCACCCGGACAGGGTCGATACGAGCAGTACTTC. Translated, it gives CASSPGQGRYEQYF. Filled out from reference TRBV18 and TRBJ2-7, the complete variable domain reads NAGVMQNPRHLVRRRGQEARLRCSPMKGHSHVYWYRQLPEEGLKFMVYLQKENIIDESGMPKERFSAEFPKEGPSILRIQQVVRGDSAAYFCASSPGQGRYEQYFGPGTRLTVT.

The chain is built from TRBV15 and TRBJ2-3, with 10 bases fitting TRBD1. V dropped 3 bases and J dropped 2; count of bases not matched to a gene: 5. The germline CDR1 and CDR2 sequences are LNHNV and YYDKDF (reference sequence). The CDR3 is 16 residues long. DNA of the CDR3: TGTGCCACCAGCAGGGGGGGACAGGGGCCCACAGATACGCAGTATTTT. This encodes CATSRGGQGPTDTQYF. Complete variable domain (other parts from reference TRBV15 and TRBJ2-3): DAMVIQNPRYQVTQFGKPVTLSCSQTLNHNVMYWYQQKSSQAPKLLFHYYDKDFNNEADTPDNFQSRRPNTSFCFLDIRSPGLGDTAMYLCATSRGGQGPTDTQYFGPGTRLTVL.

The V call is TRBV10-3, the J call TRBJ1-6; 8 positions agree with TRBD1. Germline lookup yields CDR1 ENHRY and CDR2 SYGVKD. The CDR3 extends over 18 amino acids. J was trimmed by 1 base and V by 0 bases; bases with no gene match: 5. CDR3 bases: TGTGCCATCAGTGAGTCGGCAGGGGGCGCTTCCTATAATTCACCCCTCCACTTT. It yields the protein CAISESAGGASYNSPLHF.

The chain links TRBV10-2 to TRBJ1-3; 9 positions match TRBD1. Losses at the gene ends were 4 bases for V and 4 bases for J; bases not matched to a gene: 2. CDR3 length equals 14 residues. The germline V gene has CDR1 WSHSY and CDR2 SAAADI. The CDR3 loop is CASSAGTGGNTIYF. The DNA for the CDR3 is TGCGCCAGCAGTGCCGGGACAGGGGGAAACACCATATATTTT.

CDR3: CASSPRGGSAEAFF. CDR3 DNA sequence: TGTGCCAGCAGCCCCCGCGGGGGGAGCGCTGAAGCTTTCTTT. The rearrangement links TRBV7-6 to TRBJ1-1; a possible D gene is TRBD1 (5 bases). This CDR3 has 14 residues. V was cut by 5 bases and J by 6 bases, with 16 bases left in between. Germline CDR1 is SGHVS and CDR2 is FNYEAQ.

This rearrangement joins TRBV2 to TRBJ2-3; a possible D gene is TRBD1 (5 bases). The ends were cut back, 6 bases at V and 3 bases at J, with 10 bases in the middle. Germline V gene sequence: CDR1 SNHLY, CDR2 FYNNEI. The CDR3 length is 13 residues. This CDR3 is CASSVTGTDTQYF. For the CDR3, the DNA is TGTGCCAGCAGCGTTACAGGTACAGATACGCAGTATTTT.

V is TRBV7-2 and J is TRBJ1-1, with D possibly matching TRBD1 (6 bases). Per germline, CDR1 SGHTA and CDR2 FQGNSA. This CDR3 contains 13 residues. With 6 bases removed from V and 1 base from J, the gap between germline ends came to 9 bases. The CDR3 here is CASRLQGNTEAFF. CDR3 nucleotides: TGTGCCAGCAGACTACAGGGGAACACTGAAGCTTTCTTT.